These 18 T cell receptor beta chains originate from one sample sequenced in a study of T cell repertoires in cytomegalovirus infection. TCRdb reanalysed the reads using MiXCR and keeps one entry per CDR3 protein. Of roughly 800,000 distinct CDR3 sequences in the sample, about 29% were seen once. What these receptors recognize is not known. Sample: cultured CD8+ T cells from PBMCs, taken from culture after CMV antigen stimulation. These receptors came from a human donor in good health (CMV status not recorded). Some clones in this sample may be carry-over from other donors' samples.

The J gene is TRBJ2-3, the V gene TRBV6-6, with 8 bases matching TRBD2. The CDR3 is made up of 16 amino acids. V was clipped by 8 bases and J by 2 bases; unmatched bases: 12. The germline V gene has CDR1 MNHNY and CDR2 SVGAGI (reference sequence). For the CDR3, the DNA is TGTGCCAGCGGAGGGAGCGGGGGTTTCCTCACAGATACGCAGTATTTT. Amino acids: CASGGSGGFLTDTQYF.

This clonotype was observed a few times. V usage is TRBV6-5 and J usage is TRBJ1-2, with TRBD1 as a possible D gene (6 bases). Germline V gene lookup returns CDR1 MNHEY and CDR2 SVGAGI. V gave up 7 bases and J gave up 4 bases, with 13 bases separating them. There are 13 residues in the CDR3. Here the CDR3 DNA reads TGTGCCAGCATGGAGGACAGTTCCTATGGCTACACCTTC. Protein sequence: CASMEDSSYGYTF.

This clonotype appeared many times. V and J are TRBV7-2 and TRBJ1-2, with 7 positions matching TRBD1. The CDR3 is 14 residues long. The J segment lost 8 bases and the V segment lost 3 bases, leaving 9 bases of the junction unmatched. CDR1 and CDR2 from the germline V gene are SGHTA and FQGNSA. This chain's CDR3 is CASSLQIRGKGYTF. The CDR3 DNA follows: TGTGCCAGCAGCTTGCAGATCAGGGGGAAAGGCTACACCTTC.

The chain is built from TRBV27 and TRBJ1-1, with D maybe TRBD1 (5 bases). Trimming took 7 bases from V and 2 from J, leaving 14 bases between them. The germline V gene encodes CDR1 MNHEY and CDR2 SMNVEV (reference sequence). CDR3 size: 14 residues. CDR3 protein: CASNRFGGNTEAFF. CDR3 nucleotides: TGTGCCAGCAACCGATTCGGGGGTAACACTGAAGCTTTCTTT.

This clonotype was counted between two and nine times. The chain carries TRBV5-6 and TRBJ2-7, with D perhaps TRBD2 (6 bases). Germline loops: CDR1 SGHDT, CDR2 YYEEEE. The CDR3 is 13 residues long. The V gene lost 0 bases and the J gene lost 7 bases, with 11 bases spanning the gap. CDR3 sequence reads: CASSLGTSFEQYF. In DNA form, the CDR3 reads TGTGCCAGCAGCTTGGGAACTAGCTTTGAGCAGTACTTC.

The chain joins TRBV12-3 or TRBV12-4 to TRBJ2-3; TRBD2 matches 9 bases. This CDR3 has 15 residues. The ends lost 5 bases at V and 4 bases at J; junction bases unmatched: 7. The CDR3: CASSPRRGGADTQYF. In DNA, the CDR3 is TGTGCCAGCAGTCCTAGGCGGGGGGGGGCAGATACGCAGTATTTT.

The chain is built from TRBV6-2 or TRBV6-3 and TRBJ2-2, with 12 bases that match TRBD2. J gave up 4 bases and V 8 bases, and 17 bases lay outside the gene matches. Germline CDR1 and CDR2: MNHEY and SVGEGT. The CDR3 sequence is 19 residues long. The CDR3 region is CASRTRTSGVPDITGELFF. The CDR3 DNA is TGTGCCAGCCGTACAAGGACTAGCGGGGTCCCAGATATCACCGGGGAGCTGTTTTTT.

This clonotype occurred a few times. CDR3 sequence: CASSSPGQGFYGYTF. In nucleotides, the CDR3 is TGTGCCAGCAGCTCGCCGGGACAGGGGTTTTATGGCTACACCTTC. V is TRBV7-9 and J is TRBJ1-2; 10 positions match TRBD1. This CDR3 has 15 residues. V dropped 4 bases and J dropped 5; count of bases not matched to a gene: 7. CDR1 SEHNR and CDR2 FQNEAQ come from the germline V gene (reference sequence).

The chain uses TRBV10-1 and TRBJ2-7; 7 nucleotides align to TRBD2. Germline CDR1 and CDR2: WNHNN and SYGVQD (reference sequence). The CDR3 covers 15 residues. V shed 6 bases and J 2 bases; nucleotides not matched to a gene: 10. CDR3 in amino acids: CASSHRRGSAYEQYF. The CDR3, as DNA: TGCGCCAGCAGCCACCGGCGGGGGTCGGCCTACGAGCAGTACTTC.

The chain joins TRBV4-3 to TRBJ1-2; weak D call: TRBD1 (6 bases). The length of the CDR3 is 15 residues. The V gene lost 3 bases and the J gene lost 5 bases, with 16 bases spanning the gap. Looked up from germline, CDR1 is LGHNA and CDR2 is YSLEER. The CDR3 sequence: CASSQATGIPYGYTF. The CDR3 DNA is TGCGCCAGCAGCCAGGCTACAGGGATTCCATATGGCTACACCTTC.

J is TRBJ1-6 and V is TRBV5-6; a weak D match, TRBD1 (5 bases). Per the germline V gene, CDR1 is SGHDT and CDR2 is YYEEEE. The length of the CDR3 is 17 residues. The V end lost 4 bases, the J end lost 1 base, and 15 bases lay between the germline ends. The CDR3 coding sequence is TGTGCCAGCAGCCCCGACAGTGGGGGTTCCTATAATTCACCCCTCCACTTT. This encodes CASSPDSGGSYNSPLHF.

V and J are TRBV4-2 and TRBJ1-2; perhaps TRBD1 as D (6 bases). Trimming took off 4 bases at V and 6 bases at J, with 15 bases between the two ends. CDR1 is LGHNA, CDR2 YNFKEQ, per germline. This CDR3 spans 14 amino acids. CDR3: CASSPAGAGDGYTF. The CDR3, as DNA: TGTGCCAGCAGCCCAGCTGGGGCAGGGGATGGCTACACCTTC.

This sequence joins TRBV19 and TRBJ1-5, with D perhaps matching TRBD1 (5 bases). The V gene lost 7 bases and the J gene lost 7 bases, with 14 bases spanning the gap. The CDR3 runs to 13 residues. The germline gives CDR1 LNHDA, CDR2 SQIVND (reference sequence). The DNA of the CDR3 is TGTGCCAGTAACCCAAGGGGCGGGCAGCCCCAGCATTTT. Residues: CASNPRGGQPQHF.

This clonotype was counted at least ten times. This chain connects TRBV7-9 to TRBJ2-1; TRBD2 matches 15 bases. Trimming took 6 bases from V and 0 from J; bases not matched to a gene: 9. This CDR3 is 19 amino acids long. Looked up from germline, CDR1 is SEHNR and CDR2 is FQNEAQ (reference sequence). CDR3 coding DNA: TGTGCCAGCAGACTCTCCGGGACTAGCGGGGGGCGCTCCTACAATGAGCAGTTCTTC. As protein: CASRLSGTSGGRSYNEQFF.

Comments on this clonotype: Given a much more abundant clone one base away, this may be a read error. This chain joins TRBV7-2 and TRBJ2-5; no definite D call. Germline CDR1 reads SGHTA; CDR2 reads FQGNSA. The CDR3 has 14 amino acids. The CDR3 DNA follows: TGTGCCAGCAGCTTAGGCGTTGGTTTAGAGATCCAGTACTTC. It is translated as CASSLGVGLEIQYF.

This chain joins TRBV24-1 and TRBJ1-2; no reliable D call. Germline CDR1 and CDR2: KGHDR and SFDVKD. V was pared by 6 bases and J by 1 base, with 8 bases between. The CDR3 length is 13 residues. CDR3 residues: CATSSENNYGYTF. DNA for the CDR3: TGTGCCACCAGTTCAGAGAATAACTATGGCTACACCTTC.

V usage is TRBV6-1 and J usage is TRBJ2-3; 11 bases map to TRBD2. The CDR3 runs 17 residues. V was clipped by 0 bases and J by 2 bases; unmatched bases: 4. Germline V lookup: CDR1 MNHNS, CDR2 SASEGT. CDR3 DNA sequence: TGTGCCAGCAGTGAAGCGCTAGCGGGGGGATCCACAGATACGCAGTATTTT. Protein sequence: CASSEALAGGSTDTQYF.

This clonotype was seen a handful of times. This chain joins TRBV27 and TRBJ2-1; 9 nucleotides align to TRBD1. CDR1 and CDR2 from the germline V gene are MNHEY and SMNVEV (reference sequence). The CDR3 sequence is 14 residues long. The J segment lost 2 bases and the V segment lost 7 bases, leaving 3 bases of the junction unmatched. CDR3 region: CASTRTGAYNEQFF. CDR3 in DNA: TGTGCCAGCACCCGGACAGGGGCCTACAATGAGCAGTTCTTC.